Given below is one T cell receptor beta chain in context. The data are from a study of blood T cell repertoires in COVID-19. The authors' processing: From reference gene primer amplification, estimates of nucleated cell counts were derived. The repertoire was sequenced with immunoSEQ multiplex PCR; TCRdb's copy has only in-frame clones and lacks some. V, J and clone size are those of that table, while D and trimming were read from the DNA. The sample holds about 150,000 clones, roughly four fifths seen once. Clinical history as reported by participants underpinned cohort assignment. Before being deemed recovered, Cohort 3 donors had two negative PCRs, clearance, or symptom resolution. V was trimmed by 9 bases and J by 1 base, leaving 9 bases between them. The CDR3 runs to 12 residues.

The source material was PBMCs or T cells enriched from blood (not recorded which). The V call is TRBV12-3 or TRBV12-4, the J call TRBJ1-1; no reliable D call. This TCR was recovered from a man aged 45-65 years who had recovered from COVID-19. The CDR3 DNA reads as TGTGCCAGTACAACAGAGAACACTGAAGCTTTCTTT. Protein product: CASTTENTEAFF.